The 9 T cell receptor beta chains listed next were all sequenced from one sample in a study of molecular identifiers for immune sequencing clone quantification. TCRdb reanalysed the PCR reads using MiXCR and keeps one entry per CDR3 protein. The sample consists of about half a million distinct CDR3 sequences, 25% of them appearing once. The sample consisted of naive CD8+ T cells from blood, with Jurkat cell RNA spiked in. Subset of the sample: FACS-sorted CD8+CD4-CCR7+CD45RA+ naive T cells. The receptors derive from a human donor in good health. Some libraries in this study had Jurkat cell RNA spiked in.

V is TRBV27 and J is TRBJ2-7; D may correspond to TRBD1 or TRBD2 (6 bases each). Germline V CDR1 and CDR2: MNHEY, SMNVEV (reference sequence). This CDR3 is built from 14 residues. Trimming took 7 bases from V and 3 from J, leaving 16 bases between them. The CDR3 sequence: CASTTLGGLYEQYF. The CDR3 coding sequence is TGTGCCAGCACCACACTTGGGGGGCTCTACGAGCAGTACTTC.

This chain joins TRBV11-2 and TRBJ2-7, with D unresolved. Germline lookup yields CDR1 SGHAT and CDR2 FQNNGV. With 0 bases removed from V and 4 bases from J, the gap between germline ends came to 10 bases. CDR3 size: 14 residues. The CDR3: CASSLDPSFYEQYF. DNA of the CDR3: TGTGCCAGCAGCTTAGATCCCTCCTTTTACGAGCAGTACTTC. The whole variable domain, filled in from reference TRBV11-2 and TRBJ2-7, reads EAGVAQSPRYKIIEKRQSVAFWCNPISGHATLYWYQQILGQGPKLLIQFQNNGVVDDSQLPKDRFSAERLKGVDSTLKIQPAKLEDSAVYLCASSLDPSFYEQYFGPGTRLTVT.

The sample holds many counts of this clonotype. This CDR3 reads CASSANSQITEAFF. CDR3 DNA: TGCGCCAGCAGTGCAAACAGCCAAATCACTGAAGCTTTCTTT. The J gene is TRBJ1-1, the V gene TRBV10-2; D unresolved. Germline CDR1 is WSHSY and CDR2 is SAAADI. Trimming took 4 bases from V and 4 from J, leaving 13 bases between them. This CDR3 is built from 14 residues.

Ten or more counts support this clonotype. The rearrangement links TRBV2 to TRBJ2-5; TRBD1 or TRBD2 may be the D gene (5 bases each). The germline gives CDR1 SNHLY, CDR2 FYNNEI. The CDR3 loop spans 11 amino acids. V was cut by 6 bases and J by 4 bases, with 6 bases left in between. The CDR3 is CASRGTETQYF. The CDR3 nucleotides read TGTGCCAGCAGGGGGACAGAGACCCAGTACTTC.

On this clonotype: The junction and the germline gene differ at one end; a read error may be behind it. The J gene is TRBJ2-2, the V gene TRBV14; D is perhaps TRBD1 (7 bases). The CDR3 extends over 15 amino acids. Germline CDR1 is SGHDN and CDR2 is FVKESK. The CDR3 DNA sequence: TGTGCCAGCAGCCAAGATACCAGGGGGGCCGGGGAGCTGGTTTTT. Protein sequence: CASSQDTRGAGELVF.

This clonotype has more than one count but fewer than ten. The chain combines TRBV7-9 with TRBJ1-2, with no clear D. The CDR3 has 15 amino acids. The ends were cut back, 5 bases at V and 7 bases at J, with 20 bases in the middle. Germline CDR1 SEHNR, CDR2 FQNEAQ (reference sequence). The DNA for the CDR3 is TGTGCCAGCAGCCCCGGACTGGAGGGTGGTGGTGGCTACACCTTC. Its protein is CASSPGLEGGGGYTF.

This chain joins TRBV23-1 and TRBJ1-5, with 8 bases fitting TRBD1. TRBV23-1 is an ORF, and what it does is uncertain. The J segment lost 5 bases and the V segment lost 2 bases, leaving 8 bases of the junction unmatched. The CDR3 runs 16 residues. In DNA, the CDR3 is TGCGCCAGCAGTCAACCGCACAGGGGGGGCGATCAGCCCCAGCATTTT. Its translation: CASSQPHRGGDQPQHF.

This clonotype has a handful of counts. In DNA, the CDR3 is TGTGCCAGCAGTTTATTTAGGTTAGCGGGAGGCACAGATACGCAGTATTTT. It is translated as CASSLFRLAGGTDTQYF. V usage is TRBV27 and J usage is TRBJ2-3, with TRBD2 matching 9 bases. The germline CDR1 and CDR2 sequences are MNHEY and SMNVEV (reference sequence). This CDR3 comprises 17 residues. Trimming removed 1 base from V and 1 base from J; junction bases left unmatched: 6.

V and J are TRBV6-2 or TRBV6-3 and TRBJ2-3; no clear D gene. Germline CDR1 and CDR2: MNHEY and SVGEGT. The V and J ends lost 7 bases and 0 bases respectively, with 14 bases between them. The CDR3 is 15 residues long. The CDR3, as DNA: TGTGCCAGCAAAGACCCTCGCGTAAGCACAGATACGCAGTATTTT. This codes for CASKDPRVSTDTQYF.